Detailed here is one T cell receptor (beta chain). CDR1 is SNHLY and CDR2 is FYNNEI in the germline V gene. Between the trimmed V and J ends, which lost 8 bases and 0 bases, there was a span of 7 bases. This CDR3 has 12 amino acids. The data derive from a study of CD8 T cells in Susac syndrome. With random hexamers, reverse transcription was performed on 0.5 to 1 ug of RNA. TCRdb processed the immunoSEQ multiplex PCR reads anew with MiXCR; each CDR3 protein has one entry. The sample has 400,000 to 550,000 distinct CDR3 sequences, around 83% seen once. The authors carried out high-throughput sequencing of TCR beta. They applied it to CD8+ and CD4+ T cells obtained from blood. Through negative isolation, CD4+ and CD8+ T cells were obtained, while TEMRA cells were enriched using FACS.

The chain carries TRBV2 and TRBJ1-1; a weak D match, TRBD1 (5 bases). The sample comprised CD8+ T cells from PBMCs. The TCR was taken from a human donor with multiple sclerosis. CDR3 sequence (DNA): TGTGCCAGCTTCAGGGTGAACACTGAAGCTTTCTTT. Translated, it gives CASFRVNTEAFF.